This TCR beta chain was captured by sequencing in a study of T cell responses to AZD1222 COVID-19 vaccine. Study findings and constraints: Close to half of all spike-specific TCRs reportedly target regions of the variants that are unmutated.

This CDR3 contains 13 residues. Looked up from germline, CDR1 is SGHTA and CDR2 is FQGNSA. V trimming: 5 bases; J trimming: 6 bases; junction bases outside the gene matches: 4. Worth noting for this clone: The antigen is not known.

Generated by immunoSEQ multiplex PCR, the TCRdb table keeps only in-frame clones and is missing some. The sample records about 90,000 clones, about 90% being singletons. The J gene is TRBJ1-2, the V gene TRBV7-2; TRBD1 matches at 9 bases. The sequences come from peripheral blood, collected on day 0 of MenACWY control vaccination. The sequence was obtained from an adult in good health. The CDR3: CASSHRGRHGYTF. CDR3 DNA sequence: TGTGCCAGCAGCCACAGGGGGCGGCATGGCTACACCTTC.